The rows below give T cell receptor beta chains drawn from one sample of a study of T cell responses to AZD1222 COVID-19 vaccine. The table came from immunoSEQ multiplex PCR; TCRdb's copy has only in-frame clones and leaves some out. The table includes roughly 110,000 clones, around nine tenths detected once. The starting material was peripheral blood, obtained on day 0 of AZD1222 vaccination. All receptors come from an adult in good health. The CDR3 runs from the conserved cysteine through the conserved F or W. Each record gives: V gene, D gene, clone size, J gene, CDR3 DNA, CDR3 protein. D genes are given only for firm matches. Clone size is stated in some rows and not others, as once, few, many or a class when expanded.

TRBV5-8	NA	NA	TRBJ1-6	TGTGCCAGCAGCTTGGCCCTAGGCCACAATTCACCCCTCCACTTT	CASSLALGHNSPLHF
TRBV12-3/TRBV12-4	NA	NA	TRBJ1-2	TGTGCCAGCAGGCAATTGGGGGCGGCTGGCTACACCTTC	CASRQLGAAGYTF
TRBV6-5	NA	NA	TRBJ2-1	TGTGCCAGCAGTTACGGGCTAGCGAGCGGCAATGAGCAGTTCTTC	CASSYGLASGNEQFF
TRBV5-1	NA	NA	TRBJ1-1	TGCGCCAGCAGCATGACCGGAGTAAGCAACACTGAAGCTTTCTTT	CASSMTGVSNTEAFF
TRBV5-1	TRBD1	NA	TRBJ1-2	TGCGCCAGCAGCTCAGGACAGGGCGGTAGCTATGGCTACACCTTC	CASSSGQGGSYGYTF
TRBV2	TRBD2	NA	TRBJ2-3	TGTGCCAGCCGCTCCGGACTAGCGGGAAACACAGATACGCAGTATTTT	CASRSGLAGNTDTQYF
TRBV11-2	NA	NA	TRBJ1-1	TGTGCCAGCAGCTTAGATACAGGAAATAATGAAGCTTTCTTT	CASSLDTGNNEAFF
TRBV7-2	NA	NA	TRBJ2-5	TGTGCCAGCAGCTTAGTACAGGGATGGGAGACCCAGTACTTC	CASSLVQGWETQYF
TRBV27	NA	NA	TRBJ2-7	TGTGCCACCCGCCCCGGGGGGCGGACCTACGAGCAGTACTTC	CATRPGGRTYEQYF
TRBV29-1	TRBD1	NA	TRBJ2-7	TGCAGCGTTGAAATACAGGGGAGACCCTACGAGCAGTACTTC	CSVEIQGRPYEQYF
TRBV14	NA	few	TRBJ2-7	TGTGCCAGCAGCCAAGGGCAGCTCGGGGCCTACGAGCAGTACTTC	CASSQGQLGAYEQYF
TRBV11-2	TRBD2	NA	TRBJ2-7	TGTGCCAGCAGCCGGGGACTAGCTCAAGAGCAGTACTTC	CASSRGLAQEQYF
TRBV7-2	NA	few	TRBJ2-3	TGTGCCAGCAGCTTAGCCCCTAGAAGCACGCAGTATTTT	CASSLAPRSTQYF
TRBV11-2	NA	NA	TRBJ1-1	TGTGCCAGCAGCTTATATGGGGCCCGCCCCACCAACACTGAAGCTTTCTTT	CASSLYGARPTNTEAFF
TRBV18	NA	NA	TRBJ1-1	TGTGCCAGCTCATCTGCGGCGAACACTGAAGCTTTCTTT	CASSSAANTEAFF
TRBV5-1	NA	NA	TRBJ2-3	TGCGCCAGCAGCTTACAGTCCCAGGCAGATACGCAGTATTTT	CASSLQSQADTQYF
TRBV6-2/TRBV6-3	NA	NA	TRBJ2-3	TGTGCCAGCAGTTCCCCCCAAAGGACAGATACGCAGTATTTT	CASSSPQRTDTQYF
TRBV5-1	NA	NA	TRBJ2-3	TGCGCCAGCAGCTTGGAGTACGAAGATACGCAGTATTTT	CASSLEYEDTQYF
TRBV9	TRBD2	NA	TRBJ2-3	TGTGCCAGCAGCTTGGAGGGACTAGCGGTAACAGATACGCAGTATTTT	CASSLEGLAVTDTQYF
TRBV25-1	TRBD1	NA	TRBJ2-3	TGTGCCAGCAGCAGGACAGGGTTCACAGATACGCAGTATTTT	CASSRTGFTDTQYF
TRBV6-2/TRBV6-3	TRBD2	NA	TRBJ2-7	TGTGCCAGCACCCCTAGACTAGCGGGAGCTGAGGAGCAGTACTTC	CASTPRLAGAEEQYF
TRBV4-3	TRBD1	NA	TRBJ1-4	TGCGCCAGCAGCCAAGACGCAGGGGGAGTAGGAGAAAAACTGTTTTTT	CASSQDAGGVGEKLFF
TRBV4-2	NA	NA	TRBJ2-1	TGTGCCAGCAGCCAAGAACAGGCCCAGCCTGAGCAGTTCTTC	CASSQEQAQPEQFF
TRBV6-5	TRBD1	few	TRBJ1-4	TGTGCCAGCAGCTCGGGACAGGGTACCGGAAAACTGTTTTTT	CASSSGQGTGKLFF
TRBV18	NA	NA	TRBJ1-1	TGTGCCAGCTCACCACAGGCAGGTCACACTGAAGCTTTCTTT	CASSPQAGHTEAFF
TRBV5-8	NA	NA	TRBJ2-2	TGTGCCAGCACCCGAACTTTGGGGGGAAACACCGGGGAGCTGTTTTTT	CASTRTLGGNTGELFF
TRBV28	NA	NA	TRBJ2-5	TGTGCCAGCACCGTTCAGGGGGGGGAGACCCAGTACTTC	CASTVQGGETQYF
TRBV11-3	NA	NA	TRBJ2-1	TGTGCCAGCGGTAGGAGCTCCTACAATGAGCAGTTCTTC	CASGRSSYNEQFF
TRBV10-1	NA	NA	TRBJ1-1	TGCGCCAGCTCTCCCGTGGGGGGGGTCACTGAAGCTTTCTTT	CASSPVGGVTEAFF
TRBV28	TRBD2	once	TRBJ2-1	TGTGCCAGCAGCCGATCGTGGCTAGCGGGAGGCCGCTCCTACAATGAGCAGTTCTTC	CASSRSWLAGGRSYNEQFF
TRBV15	NA	NA	TRBJ1-5	TGTGCCACCAGCAGAAAGTCGGGAAGCAATCAGCCCCAGCATTTT	CATSRKSGSNQPQHF
TRBV19	TRBD2	once	TRBJ2-7	TGTGCCAGTAGTTGGGAGACTAGCGGTTCCTACGAGCAGTACTTC	CASSWETSGSYEQYF
TRBV28	NA	once	TRBJ2-5	TGTGCCAGCAGACTAACCTTTTTTGCGGGAAGGGAGACCCAGTACTTC	CASRLTFFAGRETQYF
TRBV28	TRBD1	NA	TRBJ1-1	TGTGCCAGCAGAGACGAACAGGGGTCTGTGAACACTGAAGCTTTCTTT	CASRDEQGSVNTEAFF
TRBV19	TRBD2	NA	TRBJ2-2	TGTGCCAGTACCGGAAGCGGGGGCACCGGGGAGCTGTTTTTT	CASTGSGGTGELFF
TRBV7-2	NA	NA	TRBJ1-1	TGTGCCAGCAGCTTAGTTTCCTCCGGCACTGAAGCTTTCTTT	CASSLVSSGTEAFF
TRBV12-3/TRBV12-4	NA	NA	TRBJ1-3	TGTGCCTCTATGGACGAGGAGACCACCATATATTTT	CASMDEETTIYF
TRBV3-1/TRBV3-2	NA	NA	TRBJ1-1	TGTGCCAGCAGCCAACTATTGAACACTGAAGCTTTCTTT	CASSQLLNTEAFF
TRBV4-2	NA	NA	TRBJ1-3	TGTGCCAGCAGCCGGCTTGACTCTGGAAACACCATATATTTT	CASSRLDSGNTIYF
TRBV6-2/TRBV6-3	TRBD1	NA	TRBJ2-7	TGTGCCAGCAGTCCCCCGCGGGGACAGGTCTACTACGAGCAGTACTTC	CASSPPRGQVYYEQYF
TRBV19	TRBD1	NA	TRBJ2-1	TGTGCCAGTAGTATAGGGACAGGGGTCCCCGGGATCAATGAGCAGTTCTTC	CASSIGTGVPGINEQFF
TRBV21-1	NA	NA	TRBJ2-7	TGTGCCAGCAGCAAAGAGCGGACTAGCGGGTCTATTGCAAACGAGCAGTACTTC	CASSKERTSGSIANEQYF